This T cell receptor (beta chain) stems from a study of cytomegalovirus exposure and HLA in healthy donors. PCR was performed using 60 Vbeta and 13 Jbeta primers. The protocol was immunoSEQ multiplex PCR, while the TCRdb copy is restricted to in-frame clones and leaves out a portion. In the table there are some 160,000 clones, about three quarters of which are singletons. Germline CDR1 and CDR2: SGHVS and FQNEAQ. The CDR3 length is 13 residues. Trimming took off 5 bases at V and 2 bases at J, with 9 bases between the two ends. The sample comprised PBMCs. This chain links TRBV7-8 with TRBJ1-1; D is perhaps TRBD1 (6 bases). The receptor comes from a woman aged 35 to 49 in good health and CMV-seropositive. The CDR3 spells CASSRTVNTEAFF. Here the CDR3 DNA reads TGTGCCAGCAGCCGGACAGTTAACACTGAAGCTTTCTTT.